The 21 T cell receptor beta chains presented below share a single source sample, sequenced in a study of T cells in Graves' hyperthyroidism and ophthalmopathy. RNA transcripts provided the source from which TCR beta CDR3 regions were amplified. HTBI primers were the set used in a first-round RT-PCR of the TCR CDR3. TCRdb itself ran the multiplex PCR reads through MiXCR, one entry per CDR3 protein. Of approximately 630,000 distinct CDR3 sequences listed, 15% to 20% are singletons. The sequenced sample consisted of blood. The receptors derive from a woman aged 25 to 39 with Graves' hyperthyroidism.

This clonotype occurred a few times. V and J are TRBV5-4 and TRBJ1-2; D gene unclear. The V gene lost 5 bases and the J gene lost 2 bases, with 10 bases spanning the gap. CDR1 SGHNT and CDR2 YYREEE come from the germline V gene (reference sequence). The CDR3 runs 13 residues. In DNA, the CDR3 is TGTGCCAGCAGTATATGGGAGAACTATGGCTACACCTTC. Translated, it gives CASSIWENYGYTF.

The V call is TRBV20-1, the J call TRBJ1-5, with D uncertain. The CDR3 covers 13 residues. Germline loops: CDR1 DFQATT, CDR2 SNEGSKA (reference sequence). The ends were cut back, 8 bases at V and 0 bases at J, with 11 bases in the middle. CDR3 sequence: CSTRSGSNQPQHF. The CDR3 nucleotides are TGCAGTACTCGCTCCGGTAGCAATCAGCCCCAGCATTTT.

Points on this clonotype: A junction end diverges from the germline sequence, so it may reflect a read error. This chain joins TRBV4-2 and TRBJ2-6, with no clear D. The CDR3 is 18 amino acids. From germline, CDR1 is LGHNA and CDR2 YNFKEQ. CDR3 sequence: CASSQAGLGNSGVNVLTF. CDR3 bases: TGTGCCAGCAGCCAAGCCGGCCTTGGGAACTCTGGGGTCAACGTCCTGACTTTC.

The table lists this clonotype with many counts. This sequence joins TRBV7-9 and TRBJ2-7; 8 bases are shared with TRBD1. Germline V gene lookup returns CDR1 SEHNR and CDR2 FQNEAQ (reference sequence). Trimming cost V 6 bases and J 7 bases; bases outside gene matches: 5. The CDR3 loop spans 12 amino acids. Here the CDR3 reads CASSSQGGEQYF. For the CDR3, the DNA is TGTGCCAGCAGTTCACAGGGGGGAGAGCAGTACTTC.

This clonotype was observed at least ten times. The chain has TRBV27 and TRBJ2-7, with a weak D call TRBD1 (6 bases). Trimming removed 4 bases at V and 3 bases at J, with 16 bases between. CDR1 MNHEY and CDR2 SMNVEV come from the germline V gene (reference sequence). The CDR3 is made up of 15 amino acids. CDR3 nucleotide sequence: TGTGCCAGCAGTTCTCCGACAGGTGGAGTCTACGAGCAGTACTTC. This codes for CASSSPTGGVYEQYF.

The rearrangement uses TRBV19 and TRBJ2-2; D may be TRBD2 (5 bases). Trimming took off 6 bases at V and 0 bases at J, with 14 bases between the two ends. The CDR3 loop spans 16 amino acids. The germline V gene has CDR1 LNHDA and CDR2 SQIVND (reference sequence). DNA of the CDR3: TGTGCCAGTAGGGGATCGGACTGGACGAACACCGGGGAGCTGTTTTTT. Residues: CASRGSDWTNTGELFF.

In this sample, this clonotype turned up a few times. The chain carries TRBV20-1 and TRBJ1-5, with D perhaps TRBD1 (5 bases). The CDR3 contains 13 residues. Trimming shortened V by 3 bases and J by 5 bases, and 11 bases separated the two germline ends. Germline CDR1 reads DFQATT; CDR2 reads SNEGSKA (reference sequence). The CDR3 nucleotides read TGCAGTGCTAGTAGGGGTATCCATCAGCCCCAGCATTTT. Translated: CSASRGIHQPQHF.

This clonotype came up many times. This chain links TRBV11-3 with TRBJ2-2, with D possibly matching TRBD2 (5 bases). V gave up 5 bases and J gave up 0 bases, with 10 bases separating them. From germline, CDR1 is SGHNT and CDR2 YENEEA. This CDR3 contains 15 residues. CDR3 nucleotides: TGTGCCAGCAGCCGAGCTAGCTCGAACACCGGGGAGCTGTTTTTT. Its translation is CASSRASSNTGELFF.

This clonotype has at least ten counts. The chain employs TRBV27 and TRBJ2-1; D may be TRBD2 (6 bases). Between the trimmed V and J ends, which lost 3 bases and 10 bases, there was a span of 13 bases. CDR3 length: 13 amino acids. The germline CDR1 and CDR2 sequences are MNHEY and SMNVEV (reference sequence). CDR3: CASSFGSRGEQFF. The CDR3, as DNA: TGTGCCAGCAGTTTCGGGAGCAGAGGAGAGCAGTTCTTC.

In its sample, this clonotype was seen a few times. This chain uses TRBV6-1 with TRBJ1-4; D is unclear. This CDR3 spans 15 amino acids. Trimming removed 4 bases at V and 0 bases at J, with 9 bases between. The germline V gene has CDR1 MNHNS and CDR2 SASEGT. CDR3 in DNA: TGTGCCAGCAGTGCGCAGACTGCAACTAATGAAAAACTGTTTTTT. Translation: CASSAQTATNEKLFF.

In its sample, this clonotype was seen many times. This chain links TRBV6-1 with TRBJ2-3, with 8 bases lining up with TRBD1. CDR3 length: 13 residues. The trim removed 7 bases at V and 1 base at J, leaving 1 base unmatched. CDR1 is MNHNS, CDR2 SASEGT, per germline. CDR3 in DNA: TGTGCCAGCAAGACAGGGGGCACAGATACGCAGTATTTT. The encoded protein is CASKTGGTDTQYF.

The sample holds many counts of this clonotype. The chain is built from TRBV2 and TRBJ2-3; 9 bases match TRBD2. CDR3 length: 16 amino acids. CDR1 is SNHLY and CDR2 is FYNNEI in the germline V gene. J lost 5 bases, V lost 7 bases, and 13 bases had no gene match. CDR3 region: CASIEGPSGIIDTQYF. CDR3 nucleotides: TGTGCCAGCATCGAAGGTCCTAGCGGGATTATAGATACGCAGTATTTT.

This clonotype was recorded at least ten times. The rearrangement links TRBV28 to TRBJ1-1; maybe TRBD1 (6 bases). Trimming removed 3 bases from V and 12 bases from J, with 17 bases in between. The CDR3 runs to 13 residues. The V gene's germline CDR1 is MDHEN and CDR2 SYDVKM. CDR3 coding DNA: TGTGCCAGCAGTTTGGGGGCCCAGAAGGAAACTTTCTTT. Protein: CASSLGAQKETFF.

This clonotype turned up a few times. CDR3: CSAPGQFTTDTQYF. DNA of the CDR3: TGCAGTGCCCCCGGACAGTTTACCACAGATACGCAGTATTTT. The gene calls are TRBV20-1 and TRBJ2-3, with a tentative D call TRBD1 (6 bases). Germline CDR1 DFQATT, CDR2 SNEGSKA (reference sequence). The CDR3 is 14 amino acids. V lost 6 bases and J lost 2, with 15 bases in between.

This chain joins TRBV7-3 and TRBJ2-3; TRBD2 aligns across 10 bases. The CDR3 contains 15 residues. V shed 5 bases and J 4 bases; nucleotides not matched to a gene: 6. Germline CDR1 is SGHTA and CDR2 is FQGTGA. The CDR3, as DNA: TGTGCCAGCAGCCCACTAGCGGGATATGCAGATACGCAGTATTTT. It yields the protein CASSPLAGYADTQYF.

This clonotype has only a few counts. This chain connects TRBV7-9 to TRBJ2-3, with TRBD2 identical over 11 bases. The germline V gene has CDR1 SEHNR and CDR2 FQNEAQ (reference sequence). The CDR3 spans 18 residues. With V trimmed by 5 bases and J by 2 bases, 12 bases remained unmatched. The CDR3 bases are TGTGCCAGCAGCCGGGCGGCTAGCGGGAGGACGTTCACAGATACGCAGTATTTT. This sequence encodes CASSRAASGRTFTDTQYF.

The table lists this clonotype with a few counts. The CDR3 loop reads CASSLGTREETQYF. CDR3 sequence (DNA): TGTGCCAGCAGCTTAGGAACTAGGGAAGAGACCCAGTACTTC. The rearrangement links TRBV7-6 to TRBJ2-5, with a tentative D call TRBD2 (5 bases). V shed 1 base and J shed 3 bases, with 9 bases lying between them. CDR1 and CDR2 from the germline V gene are SGHVS and FNYEAQ. The CDR3 is 14 amino acids.

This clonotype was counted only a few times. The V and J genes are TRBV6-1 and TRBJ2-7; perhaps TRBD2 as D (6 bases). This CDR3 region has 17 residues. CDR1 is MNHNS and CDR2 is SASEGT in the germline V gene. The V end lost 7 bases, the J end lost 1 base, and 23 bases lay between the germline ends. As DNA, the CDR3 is TGTGCCAGCACCCCGGGGGTGTTCGTAGGCCGGTCCTACGAGCAGTACTTC. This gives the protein CASTPGVFVGRSYEQYF.

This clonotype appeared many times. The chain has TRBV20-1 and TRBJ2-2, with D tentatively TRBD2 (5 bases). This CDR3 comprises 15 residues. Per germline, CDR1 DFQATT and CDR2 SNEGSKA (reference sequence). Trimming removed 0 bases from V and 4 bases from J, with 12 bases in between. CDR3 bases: TGCAGTGCTAGAGATCAAACTAGGGCCACCGGGGAGCTGTTTTTT. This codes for CSARDQTRATGELFF.

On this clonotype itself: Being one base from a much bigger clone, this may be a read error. The CDR3 nucleotides are TGTGCCAGTGAGAGTGGCACAGAAACGCAGTATTTT. Its protein product is CASESGTETQYF. The chain is built from TRBV28 and TRBJ2-3; no reliable D call. The length of the CDR3 is 12 residues. Per the germline V gene, CDR1 is MDHEN and CDR2 is SYDVKM.

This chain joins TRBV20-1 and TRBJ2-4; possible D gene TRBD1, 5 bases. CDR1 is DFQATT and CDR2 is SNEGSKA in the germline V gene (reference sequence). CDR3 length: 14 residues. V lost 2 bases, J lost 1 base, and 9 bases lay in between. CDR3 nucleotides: TGCAGTGCTAGACCGGACAAGGCCAAAAACATTCAGTACTTC. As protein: CSARPDKAKNIQYF.